This T cell receptor beta chain is from a study of blood T cell repertoires in COVID-19. At the level of the study: The United States, Italy and Spain were the sources of the acute and convalescent COVID-19 samples. In each case, the material was cDNA or gDNA derived from T cells, B-cell-depleted T cells, or PBMCs.

Trimming pared 0 bases from V and 3 bases from J, leaving 17 bases between. Germline CDR1 is LGHNA and CDR2 is YSLEER. This CDR3 has 18 residues. In the original processing: Estimation of nucleated cell counts relied on the amplification of reference gene primers. Generated by immunoSEQ multiplex PCR, the TCRdb table keeps only in-frame clones and is missing some. V, J and clone size derive from that table, while D and trimming were established from the DNA sequence. The sample carries 250,000 or so clones, roughly nine tenths recorded once. The receptor was derived from a man in his 60s with acute or convalescent COVID-19. Sequenced input: peripheral blood. V is TRBV4-3 and J is TRBJ2-2; D is possibly TRBD1 (6 bases). CDR3 residues: CASSQESRSDRYTGELFF. The DNA for the CDR3 is TGCGCCAGCAGCCAAGAATCCCGGAGCGACAGGTACACCGGGGAGCTGTTTTTT.